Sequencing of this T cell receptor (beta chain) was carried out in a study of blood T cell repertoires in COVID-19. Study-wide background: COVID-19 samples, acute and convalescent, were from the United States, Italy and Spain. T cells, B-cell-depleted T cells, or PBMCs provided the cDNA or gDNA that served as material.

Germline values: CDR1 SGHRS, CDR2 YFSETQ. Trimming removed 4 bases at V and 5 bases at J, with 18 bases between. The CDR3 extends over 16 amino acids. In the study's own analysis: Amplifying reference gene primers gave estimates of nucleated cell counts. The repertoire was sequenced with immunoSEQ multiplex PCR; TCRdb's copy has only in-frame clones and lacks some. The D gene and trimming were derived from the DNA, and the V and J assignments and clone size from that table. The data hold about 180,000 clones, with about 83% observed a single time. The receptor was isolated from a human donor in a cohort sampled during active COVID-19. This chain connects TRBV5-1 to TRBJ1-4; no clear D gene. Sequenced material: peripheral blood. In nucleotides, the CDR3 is TGCGCCAGCAGCCTAGCACAAGCTCTTCGAAATGAAAAACTGTTTTTT. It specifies CASSLAQALRNEKLFF.